A selection of T cell receptor beta chains follows, all from one sample in a study of blood T cell repertoires in COVID-19. Repertoires were generated with immunoSEQ multiplex PCR, while TCRdb's copy carries only in-frame clones and drops some. Here the sample spans 150,000 to 200,000 clones, roughly 88% being singletons. The sample taken for sequencing was peripheral blood. The origin of the receptors is a young man with acute or convalescent COVID-19. CDR3s include the opening cysteine and the closing phenylalanine or tryptophan. A D gene is named only where the DNA matches it firmly. Clone size is shown for a subset of rows, as once, few, many or a class of expanded clone.

TGTGCCAGCACGGCAGGGGCGAATATGAACACTGAAGCTTTCTTT CASTAGANMNTEAFF . TRBJ1-1 . TRBV28
TGTGCCAGTAGTATTCTGCAGGGAGGCAACGAGCAGTACTTC CASSILQGGNEQYF . TRBJ2-7 . TRBV19
TGTGCCAGCAGCCCGGGACACTGGAACACTGAAGCTTTCTTT CASSPGHWNTEAFF . TRBJ1-1 . TRBV6-2/TRBV6-3
TGTGCCAGCAGCGCCCGGGACAGGCTTCCCTACGAGCAGTACTTC CASSARDRLPYEQYF . TRBJ2-7 TRBD1 TRBV9
TGTGCCAGTAAACCTGCGGACAGGGGGTACGAGCAGTACTTC CASKPADRGYEQYF few TRBJ2-7 TRBD1 TRBV19
TGTGCCAGCTTCGACAGGGACAACAATGAGCAGTTCTTC CASFDRDNNEQFF . TRBJ2-1 TRBD1 TRBV6-5
TGTGCCAGTAGCCTTAGCGGGAACGGGGTAGATACGCAGTATTTT CASSLSGNGVDTQYF . TRBJ2-3 TRBD2 TRBV19
TGTGCCAGCAGCTTAATCATGGGAGCTGAAGCTTTCTTT CASSLIMGAEAFF . TRBJ1-1 . TRBV7-9
TGTGCCAGCAGCTCAACAGGGAATGAAAAACTGTTTTTT CASSSTGNEKLFF . TRBJ1-4 . TRBV3-1/TRBV3-2
TGTGCCACCAGCAGAGTTGTTTGGCAGCGAGAAGCTTTCTTT CATSRVVWQREAFF . TRBJ1-1 . TRBV15
TGCGCCAGCAGCCAAGACCCAGGGATTGGAAACACCATATATTTT CASSQDPGIGNTIYF . TRBJ1-3 . TRBV4-1
TGTGCCAGCAGCTTGGCCTTAGAAAACACCATATATTTT CASSLALENTIYF . TRBJ1-3 . TRBV5-5
TGTGCCAGCACCGGACAGCTGAACACTGAAGCTTTCTTT CASTGQLNTEAFF . TRBJ1-1 . TRBV6-4
TGTGCCAGCCGCCACCCAGGGTTGTTAGACACTGAAGCTTTCTTT CASRHPGLLDTEAFF once TRBJ1-1 . TRBV2
TGCGCCAGCAGCTTGCAGACAGCTTACAATGAGCAGTTCTTC CASSLQTAYNEQFF . TRBJ2-1 . TRBV5-1
TGTGCCAGCAGCTTAGTATCAGGGGGTCACTACGAGCAGTACTTC CASSLVSGGHYEQYF . TRBJ2-7 TRBD1 TRBV7-2
TGCGCCAGCAGCCACCTCGGACTAGCGGAGGACAATGAGCAGTTCTTC CASSHLGLAEDNEQFF . TRBJ2-1 TRBD2 TRBV4-1
TGTGCCACCAGTGACAACCCTCCCGGGACAGGCGGGTACGAGCAGTACTTC CATSDNPPGTGGYEQYF . TRBJ2-7 TRBD1 TRBV24-1
TGCGCCAGCAGCCTCCGGGGACTAGCGGTGAGCACAGATACGCAGTATTTT CASSLRGLAVSTDTQYF few TRBJ2-3 TRBD2 TRBV4-1
TGCGCCAGCAGCCAAGAGGGCCTTGGGTCAACAGATACGCAGTATTTT CASSQEGLGSTDTQYF . TRBJ2-3 . TRBV4-1
TGTGCCAGCAGCCCTGGCATATCCGCGAACACCGGGGAGCTGTTTTTT CASSPGISANTGELFF . TRBJ2-2 . TRBV7-9
TGTGCCAGCAGTGGATTTGGACACCCGCTGTACACCGGGGAGCTGTTTTTT CASSGFGHPLYTGELFF . TRBJ2-2 . TRBV2
TGTGCCATCAGACAGGGGGCCCTTGAGGCCGGGGAGCTGTTTTTT CAIRQGALEAGELFF . TRBJ2-2 TRBD1 TRBV10-3
TGTGCCAGCAGTGCCGGACACTACGAGCAGTACTTC CASSAGHYEQYF . TRBJ2-7 . TRBV25-1
TGTGCCAGTAGTGACCGGGACAGTGAAGAGACCCAGTACTTC CASSDRDSEETQYF . TRBJ2-5 TRBD1 TRBV19
TGCAGTGCTTCCATGAGAGATACGCAGTATTTT CSASMRDTQYF . TRBJ2-3 . TRBV20-1
TGTGCCAGCAGTGACAGCGGACAGGGGGCGCTGGGAGCTTTCTTT CASSDSGQGALGAFF . TRBJ1-1 TRBD1 TRBV2
TGTGCCAGCAGGTATTACAATGAGCAGTTCTTC CASRYYNEQFF once TRBJ2-1 . TRBV6-5
TGTGCCAGCAGCCCGGGACTCTATGGCTACACCTTC CASSPGLYGYTF . TRBJ1-2 . TRBV11-2
TGTGCCAGCAGCATCGGACAGGGGGTGGTTATGAACACTGAAGCTTTCTTT CASSIGQGVVMNTEAFF . TRBJ1-1 TRBD1 TRBV5-8
TGTGCCAGCAGTTGGGGACAGGGGGCAGATCAGCCCCAGCATTTT CASSWGQGADQPQHF . TRBJ1-5 TRBD1 TRBV27
TGTGCCTGGAGTAGAGCGGGAGCCCCGGAGACCCAGTACTTC CAWSRAGAPETQYF . TRBJ2-5 TRBD2 TRBV30
TGTGCCAGCTCACCCTCACAGGGGGCGTCTGAAAAACTGTTTTTT CASSPSQGASEKLFF . TRBJ1-4 TRBD1 TRBV18
TGTGCCAGCAGTGTTACCCCGGGTGGCTACACCTTC CASSVTPGGYTF . TRBJ1-2 . TRBV2
TGTGCCAGCAGCCCGGGCACAGGGGACGGTGAGCAGTTCTTC CASSPGTGDGEQFF few TRBJ2-1 TRBD1 TRBV6-4
TGTGCCAGCAGCCGAACAGGGTTTAACACTGAAGCTTTCTTT CASSRTGFNTEAFF . TRBJ1-1 . TRBV25-1
TGTGCCAGCGCTCAGGTTTACCATGAGCAGTTCTTC CASAQVYHEQFF . TRBJ2-1 . TRBV19
TGTGCCAGCAGCAGGACTCGGTACAATGAGCAGTTCTTC CASSRTRYNEQFF . TRBJ2-1 . TRBV5-5
TGTGCCAGCGAGGGACAGGGAAGGGGAAAACTGTTTTTT CASEGQGRGKLFF . TRBJ1-4 TRBD1 TRBV6-5
TGTGCCAGCAGCCGGTGGGGGTCAGGGGAAAGGACCTACGAGCAGTACTTC CASSRWGSGERTYEQYF . TRBJ2-7 . TRBV5-6
TGTGCCAGCAGCTTCCAGGGAGGGTCTAATTCACCCCTCCACTTT CASSFQGGSNSPLHF . TRBJ1-6 . TRBV11-2
TGTGCCAGCAGCTCGACGCGACAGGGGTACGAGCAGTACTTC CASSSTRQGYEQYF . TRBJ2-7 TRBD1 TRBV7-8
TGTGCCAGCAGCGGACAGGCGAACACTGAAGCTTTCTTT CASSGQANTEAFF . TRBJ1-1 TRBD1 TRBV27
TGTGCCATCAGTGCCGACAGTTTCTCTGGAAACACCATATATTTT CAISADSFSGNTIYF . TRBJ1-3 . TRBV10-3
TGTGCCAGCAGTTACTACACAGGGGGAGAAGCTTTCTTT CASSYYTGGEAFF . TRBJ1-1 TRBD1 TRBV5-5
TGTGCCAGCAGACAGGCCCTTGAAGCTTTCTTT CASRQALEAFF . TRBJ1-1 . TRBV2
TGTGCCAGCAGCGTAGGGCTAGCGGGGGAAGAGACCCAGTACTTC CASSVGLAGEETQYF . TRBJ2-5 TRBD2 TRBV9
TGTGCCAGCAGCCAAGAATTCGCAGGGGGCGACACCGGGGAGCTGTTTTTT CASSQEFAGGDTGELFF . TRBJ2-2 TRBD1 TRBV14
TGTGCCAGCAGCTTAAGGACAGGGCCACTGAACACCGGGGAGCTGTTTTTT CASSLRTGPLNTGELFF . TRBJ2-2 TRBD1 TRBV7-9
TGTGCCAGCAGTTTAAAGTTCGGTGTGTCCGGCTACGAGCAGTACTTC CASSLKFGVSGYEQYF . TRBJ2-7 . TRBV27
TGTGCCAGCAGTTACGAGGCGGGGGCCACAGATACGCAGTATTTT CASSYEAGATDTQYF . TRBJ2-3 . TRBV6-5
TGTGCCAGCAGTAGGACAGGGGACAATGAGCAGTTCTTC CASSRTGDNEQFF . TRBJ2-1 TRBD1 TRBV6-4
TGTGCCAGCTTTCAGGTAGCCAAAAACATTCAGTACTTC CASFQVAKNIQYF . TRBJ2-4 . TRBV6-5
TGTGCCAGCAGCCAAGCGGGACAGGAAACGAAAGAGACCCAGTACTTC CASSQAGQETKETQYF . TRBJ2-5 TRBD1 TRBV3-1/TRBV3-2
TGTGCCAGCTCACCCAGGGCCGGGAACACTGAAGCTTTCTTT CASSPRAGNTEAFF once TRBJ1-1 . TRBV18